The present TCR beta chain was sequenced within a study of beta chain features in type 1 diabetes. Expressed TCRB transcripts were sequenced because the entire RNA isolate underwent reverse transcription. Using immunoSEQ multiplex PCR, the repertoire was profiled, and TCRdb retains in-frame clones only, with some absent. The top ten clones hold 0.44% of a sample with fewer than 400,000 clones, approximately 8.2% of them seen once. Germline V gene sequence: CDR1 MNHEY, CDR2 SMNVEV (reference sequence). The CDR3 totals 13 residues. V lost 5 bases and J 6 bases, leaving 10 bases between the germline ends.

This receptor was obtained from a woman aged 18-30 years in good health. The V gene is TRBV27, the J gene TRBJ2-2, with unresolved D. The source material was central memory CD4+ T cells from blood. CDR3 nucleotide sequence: TGTGCCAGCAGTCCAACCGGGTCCGGGGAGCTGTTTTTT. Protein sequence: CASSPTGSGELFF.